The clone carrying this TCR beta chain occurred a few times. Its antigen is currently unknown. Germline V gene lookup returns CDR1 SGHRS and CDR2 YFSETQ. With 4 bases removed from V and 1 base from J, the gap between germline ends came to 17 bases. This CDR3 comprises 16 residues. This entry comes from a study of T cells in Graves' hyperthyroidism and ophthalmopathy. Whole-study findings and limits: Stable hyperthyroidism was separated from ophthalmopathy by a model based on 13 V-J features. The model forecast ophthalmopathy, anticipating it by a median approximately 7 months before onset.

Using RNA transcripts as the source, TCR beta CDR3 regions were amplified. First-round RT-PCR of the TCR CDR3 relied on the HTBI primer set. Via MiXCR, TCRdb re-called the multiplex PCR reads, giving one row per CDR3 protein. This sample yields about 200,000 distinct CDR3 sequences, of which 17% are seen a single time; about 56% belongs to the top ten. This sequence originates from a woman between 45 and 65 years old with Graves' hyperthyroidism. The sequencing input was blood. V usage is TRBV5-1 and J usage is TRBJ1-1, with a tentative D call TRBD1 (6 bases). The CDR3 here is CASSITTGTRNTEAFF. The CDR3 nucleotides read TGCGCCAGCAGCATAACAACCGGGACAAGGAACACTGAAGCTTTCTTT.